The 23 T cell receptor beta chains below come from one sample, sequenced in a study of shared clonotypes between healthy human individuals. The table came from immunoSEQ multiplex PCR; TCRdb's copy has only in-frame clones and leaves some out. The sample has 2 million to 3 million clones; over 85% are singletons. Specimen: naive CD4+ T cells from PBMCs. Subset specified: CD45RA+ positively selected. These receptors were obtained from a man aged 18 to 29 in good health. Some clones in this sample may be carry-over from other donors' samples.

The V call is TRBV27, the J call TRBJ2-4; 9 bases are a match to TRBD1. The CDR3 consists of 17 residues. After removal of 3 bases from V and 0 bases from J, the junction contained 6 bases not matched to a gene. In germline, CDR1 is MNHEY, CDR2 SMNVEV (reference sequence). In DNA form, the CDR3 reads TGTGCCAGCAGTTTGGTCGGGACAGGGAGAGCCAAAAACATTCAGTACTTC. This codes for CASSLVGTGRAKNIQYF.

This clone was observed a single time. The rearrangement uses TRBV6-6 and TRBJ2-2, with D unresolved. Germline V gene data show CDR1 as MNHNY and CDR2 as SVGAGI (reference sequence). The V end lost 7 bases, the J end lost 5 bases, and 14 bases lay between the germline ends. The CDR3 consists of 14 residues. The CDR3 sequence is CASNRARVTGELFF. Here the CDR3 DNA reads TGTGCCAGCAACCGGGCTCGAGTAACCGGGGAGCTGTTTTTT.

A remark on this clone: This CDR3 is also generated by other DNA sequences in the sample. This chain joins TRBV7-2 and TRBJ2-7, with TRBD2 matching over 13 bases. The germline V gene encodes CDR1 SGHTA and CDR2 FQGNSA. V shed 4 bases, J shed 0 bases, and the junction held 3 bases outside the gene matches. This CDR3 is 16 amino acids long. The CDR3 DNA reads as TGTGCCAGCAGCTCGCGGACTAGCGGGAGCTCCTACGAGCAGTACTTC. Protein sequence: CASSSRTSGSSYEQYF. Variable domain in full (rest from reference TRBV7-2 and TRBJ2-7): GAGVSQSPSNKVTEKGKDVELRCDPISGHTALYWYRQSLGQGLEFLIYFQGNSAPDKSGLPSDRFSAERTGGSVSTLTIQRTQQEDSAVYLCASSSRTSGSSYEQYFGPGTRLTVT.

In this sample, this clone turned up a few times. CDR3 sequence: CASSLGMEGKAFF. As DNA, the CDR3 is TGTGCCAGCAGTTTAGGGATGGAGGGGAAAGCTTTCTTT. The chain links TRBV28 to TRBJ1-1, with a tentative D call TRBD1 (5 bases). Germline V CDR1 and CDR2: MDHEN, SYDVKM. V was pared by 2 bases and J by 9 bases, with 13 bases between. The CDR3 runs to 13 residues.

The chain carries TRBV7-9 and TRBJ2-7; the D is unclear. Germline V gene sequence: CDR1 SEHNR, CDR2 FQNEAQ (reference sequence). Between the trimmed V and J ends, which lost 3 bases and 6 bases, there was a span of 9 bases. This CDR3 spans 12 amino acids. CDR3: CASSFYDGEQYF. The CDR3 nucleotides are TGTGCCAGCAGCTTTTACGACGGCGAGCAGTACTTC.

The rearrangement joins TRBV4-2 to TRBJ2-5, with 7 bases identical to TRBD2. Germline V lookup: CDR1 LGHNA, CDR2 YNFKEQ. The CDR3 covers 15 residues. Unmatched junction bases numbered 6, after V lost 0 bases and J lost 5 bases. The CDR3 sequence: CASSQDFGGRETQYF. In DNA, the CDR3 is TGTGCCAGCAGCCAAGATTTCGGGGGGAGGGAGACCCAGTACTTC.

The gene calls are TRBV5-1 and TRBJ2-1; possible D gene TRBD1, 5 bases. CDR3 size: 15 residues. The V end was cut by 4 bases, the J end by 10 bases, with 21 bases between. Per germline, CDR1 SGHRS and CDR2 YFSETQ. For the CDR3, the DNA is TGCGCCAGCAGCCCCCCGCTGACAGTCGGTGAAGAGCAGTTCTTC. It encodes CASSPPLTVGEEQFF.

The rearrangement uses TRBV2 and TRBJ1-2; D is ambiguous. Trimming removed 5 bases from V and 8 bases from J, with 12 bases in between. CDR3 length: 12 amino acids. Germline CDR1 and CDR2: SNHLY and FYNNEI. The CDR3 coding sequence is TGTGCCAGCAGTTATTCAATGGACGGCTACACCTTC. It yields the protein CASSYSMDGYTF.

J is TRBJ2-7 and V is TRBV7-3; 9 bases align to TRBD1. The J segment lost 5 bases and the V segment lost 5 bases, leaving 7 bases of the junction unmatched. Looked up from germline, CDR1 is SGHTA and CDR2 is FQGTGA. This CDR3 spans 14 amino acids. CDR3 loop: CASSPGTGTHEQYF. In DNA, the CDR3 is TGTGCCAGCAGCCCAGGGACAGGGACCCACGAGCAGTACTTC.

The chain links TRBV15 to TRBJ2-7, with 8 bases aligning to TRBD1. The CDR3 contains 14 residues. V was pared by 3 bases and J by 2 bases, with 3 bases of the junction left unmatched. Per the germline V gene, CDR1 is LNHNV and CDR2 is YYDKDF (reference sequence). The CDR3 region is CATSRGQAAYEQYF. The CDR3 DNA is TGTGCCACCAGCAGGGGACAGGCCGCCTACGAGCAGTACTTC.

The J gene is TRBJ2-7, the V gene TRBV14, with TRBD2 matching over 8 bases. V trimming: 3 bases; J trimming: 5 bases; junction bases outside the gene matches: 3. The CDR3 runs 13 residues. CDR1 SGHDN and CDR2 FVKESK come from the germline V gene. Here the CDR3 DNA reads TGTGCCAGCAGCCAGCGGGAGGTAAACGAGCAGTACTTC. It is translated as CASSQREVNEQYF.

The V and J genes are TRBV11-2 and TRBJ1-1; D is unclear. Between the trimmed V and J ends, which lost 5 bases and 1 base, there was a span of 14 bases. The CDR3 covers 15 residues. From germline, CDR1 is SGHAT and CDR2 FQNNGV. The CDR3 sequence is CASSSLRSPNTEAFF. In nucleotides, the CDR3 is TGTGCCAGCAGCAGCTTACGGAGTCCGAACACTGAAGCTTTCTTT. Based on the CDR3 plus reference TRBV11-2 and TRBJ1-1, the full variable domain is EAGVAQSPRYKIIEKRQSVAFWCNPISGHATLYWYQQILGQGPKLLIQFQNNGVVDDSQLPKDRFSAERLKGVDSTLKIQPAKLEDSAVYLCASSSLRSPNTEAFFGQGTRLTVV.

This chain links TRBV28 with TRBJ2-3; D assignment may be TRBD1 or TRBD2 (5 bases each). V shed 4 bases and J shed 2 bases, with 16 bases lying between them. The CDR3 loop spans 16 amino acids. CDR1 and CDR2 from the germline V gene are MDHEN and SYDVKM. The CDR3, as DNA: TGTGCCAGCAGTTGGGGGAGAGGGCTCCTCACAGATACGCAGTATTTT. This translates into CASSWGRGLLTDTQYF.

The chain has TRBV19 and TRBJ2-3, with D uncertain. CDR1 and CDR2 (germline): LNHDA, SQIVND (reference sequence). V lost 8 bases and J 3 bases, leaving 6 bases between the germline ends. CDR3 length equals 11 residues. CDR3 coding DNA: TGTGCCAGTCTCCAAACAGATACGCAGTATTTT. This gives the protein CASLQTDTQYF.

V and J are TRBV7-2 and TRBJ2-7, with TRBD1 as a possible D gene (6 bases). V was cut by 1 base and J by 2 bases, with 12 bases left in between. The V gene's germline CDR1 is SGHTA and CDR2 FQGNSA. The CDR3 runs to 15 residues. CDR3 DNA sequence: TGTGCCAGCAGCTTAGATTGGACAGTAGCCTACGAGCAGTACTTC. Translated: CASSLDWTVAYEQYF.

This chain connects TRBV7-3 to TRBJ2-3, with 8 bases matching TRBD1. The CDR3 is 15 amino acids. V shed 2 bases, J shed 3 bases, and the junction held 4 bases outside the gene matches. Germline CDR1 reads SGHTA; CDR2 reads FQGTGA. The CDR3 DNA reads TGTGCCAGCAGCTTATTGGGACAGGCTACAGATACGCAGTATTTT. Its translation is CASSLLGQATDTQYF.

The chain uses TRBV5-1 and TRBJ2-1, with D maybe TRBD2 (6 bases). The V gene lost 4 bases and the J gene lost 9 bases, with 17 bases spanning the gap. Germline CDR1 SGHRS, CDR2 YFSETQ. The CDR3 sequence is 14 residues long. CDR3 sequence (DNA): TGCGCCAGCAGCCGAGCGACGGGAGTCGGTGAGCAGTTCTTC. The encoded protein is CASSRATGVGEQFF.

This rearrangement joins TRBV29-1 to TRBJ2-7, with a weak D call TRBD1 (6 bases). This CDR3 has 13 residues. Germline V gene sequence: CDR1 SQVTM, CDR2 ANQGSEA. V was shortened by 4 bases and J by 6 bases, with 16 bases between the two germline ends. CDR3 sequence: CSVGTVKGGEQYF. The CDR3 region has the DNA TGCAGCGTTGGGACAGTTAAGGGCGGCGAGCAGTACTTC.

V gene TRBV28 combines with J gene TRBJ2-7, with 11 bases that match TRBD2. CDR3 length equals 16 residues. The ends lost 6 bases at V and 9 bases at J; junction bases unmatched: 16. CDR1 is MDHEN, CDR2 SYDVKM, per germline. In nucleotides, the CDR3 is TGTGCCAGCAGCTACCACTGGGGACTAGCGGTGTCCAGGCAGTACTTC. Translation: CASSYHWGLAVSRQYF.

This chain joins TRBV11-3 and TRBJ1-3; D is undetermined. The germline CDR1 and CDR2 sequences are SGHNT and YENEEA. This CDR3 contains 15 residues. Trimming took off 1 base at V and 4 bases at J, with 11 bases between the two ends. CDR3 nucleotides: TGTGCCAGCAGCTTAGGCGGGCAGTCCGGAAACACCATATATTTT. Translated: CASSLGGQSGNTIYF.

The gene calls are TRBV5-1 and TRBJ2-2; 8 nucleotides agree with TRBD1. This CDR3 is built from 16 residues. V was pared by 0 bases and J by 4 bases, with 5 bases of the junction left unmatched. Germline V gene lookup returns CDR1 SGHRS and CDR2 YFSETQ. The DNA of the CDR3 is TGCGCCAGCAGCTTGGAAACAGGGGGATCCACCGGGGAGCTGTTTTTT. This sequence encodes CASSLETGGSTGELFF.

CDR3 bases: TGTGCCAGCAGACCGGGACTAGCGGGAGGGCCTAAAGGTAATGAGCAGTTCTTC. Amino acids: CASRPGLAGGPKGNEQFF. The chain couples TRBV7-2 to TRBJ2-1, with 16 bases matching TRBD2. The CDR3 spans 18 residues. CDR1 is SGHTA and CDR2 is FQGNSA in the germline V gene. V gave up 6 bases and J gave up 7 bases; unmatched junction bases: 12. The full variable domain, in which reference TRBV7-2 and TRBJ2-1 provide the parts outside the CDR3, is GAGVSQSPSNKVTEKGKDVELRCDPISGHTALYWYRQSLGQGLEFLIYFQGNSAPDKSGLPSDRFSAERTGGSVSTLTIQRTQQEDSAVYLCASRPGLAGGPKGNEQFFGPGTRLTVL.

The chain recombines TRBV4-3 with TRBJ2-5, with a possible D match to TRBD2 (6 bases). Trimming took off 4 bases at V and 1 base at J, with 10 bases between the two ends. This CDR3 region has 14 residues. Germline V lookup: CDR1 LGHNA, CDR2 YSLEER. The DNA of the CDR3 is TGCGCCAGCAGCCGCGCTAGCGCCCAAGAGACCCAGTACTTC. Protein sequence: CASSRASAQETQYF.